This TCR beta chain is from a study of beta chain features in type 1 diabetes (dated by TCRdb to the late 2010s). Context from the whole study: Mean age, gender distribution, total cell number and subset yield did not differ between patients and healthy donors. A total of 90 million to 140 million sorted cells were examined across all samples, and RNA yield correlated strongly with the number of cells per subset. In the study, TCRB repertoires of sorted circulating CD4+ T cell subsets from recently diagnosed type 1 diabetes patients were compared with those of matched healthy donors. Whereas all 30 or so donors provided naive and central memory subsets, regulatory and stem cell-like memory subsets were isolated from just 8 patients and about 8 healthy donors.

Each donor gave one peripheral blood draw, averaging approximately 0.11 L, which was collected into heparinised tubes. A BD FACSAria II and a panel including CD45RO, CCR7, CD25, CD127, CD95 and CD27 were used to sort naive, central memory, regulatory and stem cell-like memory CD4+ T cells. Every sorted population had a purity above 98%. Right away, PBMCs were isolated by Lymphoprep density gradient centrifugation and were stained directly, with no culture step. Samples were stained and sorted in pairs, with one healthy donor and one patient per experiment, so that batch effects were minimized. This clone appeared a few times. What this receptor recognizes is not known. No quality values exist for individual bases; no much larger clone is one base distant. Results the study describes overall, beyond this receptor: Naive, central memory and regulatory TCRB repertoires appeared to be more similar among patients than among healthy donors. Sequencing cDNA rather than genomic DNA could over-represent highly expressing activated cells, although activation and CD3 levels did not differ between groups. Because small numbers of individuals were included in the HLA sub-analyses, any influence of HLA type on TCRB rearrangement was left unresolved. Shorter templates might have been favored by PCR, but patient and control samples were amplified and corrected together, so both groups would have been affected equally by any skew. A moderate but significant shortening of TCRB CDR3 length was observed in type 1 diabetes patients in all four CD4+ subsets. At VDJ recombination sites, type 1 diabetes patients had fewer insertions and more deleted nucleotides, which implies abnormalities in thymic rearrangement.

The entire isolated RNA was reverse transcribed using the High Capacity cDNA Reverse Transcription Kit, and thus expressed TCRB transcripts were sequenced. Deep immunoSEQ sequencing was performed on naive, central memory and regulatory T cell samples, with an average of roughly 3.6 million total reads per sample. Sorted cells were lysed in RLT buffer and RNA was extracted with DNase-treated RNeasy Micro or Mini kits, depending on cell number. Each cell subset was processed separately to prevent cross-contamination, with patient and healthy donor samples processed together. TCRB sequences were amplified from cDNA with the immunoSEQ multiplex PCR, producing 87-bp fragments spanning the CDR3 region. The amplicons were sequenced using the Illumina HiSeq platform. On the study's bioinformatics: PCR bias was corrected computationally using synthetic template baselines, and reads within Hamming distance 2 were collapsed, with unmergeable singletons discarded. Reads were aligned against IMGT to assign V, D and J genes, CDR3 length and insertions or deletions at six rearrangement sites. Within each subset, clonotype counts were normalized to sorted cell number, after which true diversity and Gini coefficients were computed with the tcR R package. The overlap coefficient, calculated on TCRB nucleotide sequences, was used to quantify repertoire sharing. Out-of-frame TCRB sequences from naive cells were analyzed to stand in for the pre-selection repertoire. Sourced from immuneACCESS, this table was stored by TCRdb with only in-frame sequences that have V and J called. A share of the clones is absent; for the studies checked, an unresolved V gene accounts for under half, and the remainder has no known explanation. The DNA was the basis for D and trimming; V, J and clone size are from that table. For this sample there are some 410,000 clones; roughly 11% appear just once. Clones ranked in the top ten supply 0.035% to 0.05% of the sample.

CDR1 and CDR2, per the germline V gene, are SQVTM and ANQGSEA. The CDR3 sequence holds 13 residues, the cysteine and phenylalanine included. Just the 39-base CDR3 DNA is kept, in frame starting at base 1. Cut back by 2 bases and 10 bases, the V and J ends lie 15 bases apart. The chain is encoded by TRBV29-1 joined to TRBJ1-5, with the D gene call left open. This receptor was identified in a woman aged 18-35 years in good health. Sequencing was performed on naive CD4+ T cells from blood. The sample's cell subset or site, from its label and the paper: true naive CD4+ T cells. The CDR3 in this case is CSVELVVGGPQHF. The sequenced DNA: TGCAGCGTTGAACTGGTAGTCGGAGGACCCCAGCATTTT.